These 4 T cell receptor beta chains were all obtained from the same sample, sequenced in a study of T cells in women clearing cervical HPV infection. Sequenced by immunoSEQ multiplex PCR; TCRdb stores in-frame clones only, minus some. The table counts under 40,000 clones; approximately 3.7% lies in the top ten. The specimen sequenced was blood buffy coat. These receptor sequences come from a woman between 18 and 70 years old with a cervical HPV16 infection that either progressed to CIN3+ or cleared (not recorded which).

The DNA read from the CDR3 is TGTGCCAGCAGCCAAGACCCCTCGGGCATT. It codes for CASSQDPSGI. The CDR3 as a whole reads CASSQDPSGIQYF. The chain links TRBV7-2 to TRBJ2-4, with D unresolved. The read ends 3 residues shy of where the CDR3 ends; the end is completed using the germline J gene. The CDR3 length is 13 residues. V was trimmed by 5 bases and J by 9 bases, leaving 14 bases between them. Germline CDR1 reads SGHTA; CDR2 reads FQGNSA.

Details on this clone: The CDR3 extends 3 residues past the end of the read, so its final part is completed from the germline J gene. The genes are TRBV20-1 and TRBJ2-4; 8 bases match TRBD2. CDR3 length equals 14 residues. Germline V gene sequence: CDR1 DFQATT, CDR2 SNEGSKA (reference sequence). J lost 6 bases, V lost 6 bases, and 10 bases had no gene match. CDR3 DNA, as far as it was read: TGCAGTGCCGCGAGCGGGAGCCGAGGAAACATT. Encoded protein: CSAASGSRGNI. The full CDR3 protein is CSAASGSRGNIQYF.

For this clone: The read stops 3 residues short of the end of the CDR3; the missing end is completed from the germline J gene. The chain is built from TRBV6-1 and TRBJ2-3, with 9 bases identical to TRBD2. This CDR3 region has 17 residues. Germline CDR1 is MNHNS and CDR2 is SASEGT. V lost 2 bases and J lost 0; bases outside the gene matches: 6. The chain's CDR3 is CASSETPGTSSTDTQYF. The CDR3 bases that were read are TGTGCCAGCAGTGAAACACCCGGGACTAGCAGCACAGATACG.

As for this clone: The read finishes 3 residues shy of the CDR3 end, and the germline J gene is used to complete it. This chain links TRBV20-1 with TRBJ2-7; 9 nucleotides match TRBD1. The CDR3 is 15 residues long. Germline lookup yields CDR1 DFQATT and CDR2 SNEGSKA (reference sequence). V was pared by 5 bases and J by 5 bases, with 13 bases of the junction left unmatched. CDR3 sequence reads: CSALALRTGDDEQYF. The covered CDR3 bases are TGCAGTGCTTTGGCACTACGGACAGGGGATGACGAG.